The 30 T cell receptor beta chains in this list originate from one sample, sequenced in a study of T-cell reconstitution after alpha-beta-depleted transplantation in children. TCRbeta library construction was performed incorporating unique molecular identifiers. TCRdb reanalysed the PCR reads using MiXCR and keeps one entry per CDR3 protein. This sample carries around 400,000 distinct CDR3 sequences, about a fifth of them seen once, and the ten largest clones take around 4%. Sequencing used PBMCs from the stem cell graft donor, obtained from the stem cell graft. The receptors derive from a human donor who donated a stem cell graft to a child with acute myeloid leukemia.

This clonotype has at least ten counts. This sequence joins TRBV6-1 and TRBJ2-5, with 10 bases aligning to TRBD2. The germline CDR1 and CDR2 sequences are MNHNS and SASEGT. This CDR3 has 14 amino acids. The V segment lost 6 bases and the J segment 4 bases; nucleotides outside the gene matches: 5. The CDR3 DNA follows: TGTGCCAGCAGAATACTAGCGGGGTCAGAGACCCAGTACTTC. It yields the protein CASRILAGSETQYF.

V and J are TRBV20-1 and TRBJ1-4; TRBD1 matches 9 bases. V shed 5 bases and J 8 bases; nucleotides not matched to a gene: 3. The CDR3 extends over 12 amino acids. CDR1 is DFQATT and CDR2 is SNEGSKA in the germline V gene (reference sequence). CDR3 protein: CSAGTGNEKLFF. For the CDR3, the DNA is TGCAGTGCTGGGACAGGGAACGAAAAACTGTTTTTT.

This clonotype turned up a few times. The rearrangement uses TRBV4-3 and TRBJ1-3, with 7 bases identical to TRBD1. The junction had 8 bases not matched to a gene; V was cut back by 3 bases and J by 3 bases. The CDR3 is 16 residues long. CDR1 LGHNA and CDR2 YSLEER come from the germline V gene. CDR3 DNA sequence: TGCGCCAGCAGCCAGGATACAGGGGCTGTTGGAAACACCATATATTTT. Its protein is CASSQDTGAVGNTIYF.

This clonotype was picked up a small number of times. This rearrangement joins TRBV7-2 to TRBJ2-1; D gene ambiguous. V was clipped by 5 bases and J by 9 bases, with 8 bases between them. Looked up from germline, CDR1 is SGHTA and CDR2 is FQGNSA. This CDR3 region has 11 residues. CDR3 region: CASSLKVEQFF. The CDR3 DNA follows: TGTGCCAGCAGCCTCAAGGTTGAGCAGTTCTTC.

This clonotype was seen repeatedly, ten times or more. The J gene is TRBJ1-5, the V gene TRBV12-3 or TRBV12-4; D is ambiguous. The ends were cut back, 4 bases at V and 2 bases at J, with 9 bases in the middle. There are 14 residues in the CDR3. CDR3 bases: TGTGCCAGCAGTTCCTATGGGGGCAATCAGCCCCAGCATTTT. This translates into CASSSYGGNQPQHF.

V and J are TRBV13 and TRBJ1-1, with D possibly matching TRBD1 (5 bases). The germline gives CDR1 PRHDT, CDR2 FYEKMQ (reference sequence). The CDR3 has 15 residues. Trimming stripped 6 bases from V and 1 base from J, with 15 bases between. The CDR3 loop is CASSAEGRPNTEAFF. The DNA of the CDR3 is TGTGCCAGCAGTGCAGAGGGACGACCGAACACTGAAGCTTTCTTT. The variable domain in full, with the rest retrieved from reference TRBV13 and TRBJ1-1, is AAGVIQSPRHLIKEKRETATLKCYPIPRHDTVYWYQQGPGQDPQFLISFYEKMQSDKGSIPDRFSAQQFSDYHSELNMSSLELGDSALYFCASSAEGRPNTEAFFGQGTRLTVV.

Only a few counts were recorded for this clonotype. The chain recombines TRBV12-3 or TRBV12-4 with TRBJ2-7; 7 bases match TRBD2. The CDR3 loop spans 13 amino acids. With 6 bases clipped from V and 5 bases from J, the junction kept 7 bases outside the gene matches. The DNA of the CDR3 is TGTGCCAGCAGCCGGCGACTAGCTGACGAGCAGTACTTC. Protein sequence: CASSRRLADEQYF.

The chain uses TRBV20-1 and TRBJ2-3; D assignment may be TRBD1 or TRBD2 (5 bases each). The length of the CDR3 is 12 residues. The V end lost 5 bases, the J end lost 6 bases, and 12 bases lay between the germline ends. Germline-derived CDR1 and CDR2 are DFQATT and SNEGSKA (reference sequence). CDR3 in DNA: TGCAGTGCTGACCGGGACCCTGATACGCAGTATTTT. Its translation is CSADRDPDTQYF.

At least ten counts were recorded for this clonotype. The genes are TRBV4-2 and TRBJ2-3; 10 bases are a match to TRBD2. V shed 8 bases, J shed 4 bases, and the junction held 9 bases outside the gene matches. The CDR3 has 15 residues. The germline gives CDR1 LGHNA, CDR2 YNFKEQ. The CDR3: CASSPGLAGADTQYF. In nucleotides, the CDR3 is TGTGCCAGCTCCCCCGGGCTAGCGGGAGCAGATACGCAGTATTTT.

This clonotype was seen a few times. The chain couples TRBV30 to TRBJ2-1; tentative D call: TRBD2 (6 bases). Trimming took 3 bases from V and 7 from J, leaving 19 bases between them. CDR1 and CDR2 (germline): GTSNPN, SVGIG (reference sequence). The CDR3 covers 15 residues. DNA of the CDR3: TGTGCCTGGAGCCCCCTCACGGGAGTTTTAAATGAGCAGTTCTTC. Its protein is CAWSPLTGVLNEQFF.

This clonotype was observed a few times. V gene TRBV24-1 combines with J gene TRBJ2-2; D is possibly TRBD2 (6 bases). The CDR3 is made up of 15 amino acids. CDR1 KGHDR and CDR2 SFDVKD come from the germline V gene. Trimming pared 1 base from V and 7 bases from J, leaving 12 bases between. CDR3 loop: CATSDFATSVGELFF. For the CDR3, the DNA is TGTGCCACCAGTGATTTCGCGACTAGTGTCGGGGAGCTGTTTTTT.

This clonotype was seen repeatedly, ten times or more. V is TRBV7-3 and J is TRBJ2-1, with TRBD1 matching over 7 bases. CDR1 SGHTA and CDR2 FQGTGA come from the germline V gene. Germline trimming cut 2 bases from V and 6 bases from J; bases unmatched to any gene: 7. The CDR3 is 15 residues long. The CDR3 reads CASSLEGGQTNEQFF. The CDR3 DNA follows: TGTGCCAGCAGCTTAGAAGGGGGCCAGACCAATGAGCAGTTCTTC.

This clonotype was found many times. The rearrangement links TRBV29-1 to TRBJ1-5, with a possible D match to TRBD1 (6 bases). V was trimmed by 6 bases and J by 1 base, leaving 13 bases between them. CDR3 length: 14 residues. The germline V gene encodes CDR1 SQVTM and CDR2 ANQGSEA. The CDR3 DNA reads as TGCAGCGTGACTACAGGGTGGAGCAATCAGCCCCAGCATTTT. It yields the protein CSVTTGWSNQPQHF.

V usage is TRBV3-1 and J usage is TRBJ2-5; D is unresolved. The CDR3 sequence is 15 residues long. Trimming left V 0 bases short and J 4 bases short, with 12 bases between. Germline CDR1 and CDR2: LGHDT and YNNKEL (reference sequence). The CDR3 loop reads CASSQDHSRGETQYF. As DNA, the CDR3 is TGTGCCAGCAGCCAAGATCACTCGCGTGGAGAGACCCAGTACTTC.

This clonotype was observed a few times. J is TRBJ2-3 and V is TRBV24-1; D is perhaps TRBD1 (5 bases). The germline gives CDR1 KGHDR, CDR2 SFDVKD. The V end lost 1 base, the J end lost 4 bases, and 11 bases lay between the germline ends. The CDR3 is 15 amino acids. For the CDR3, the DNA is TGTGCCACCAGTGATTTTGGGGCTGGGGCAGATACGCAGTATTTT. Protein: CATSDFGAGADTQYF.

This clonotype was counted many times. This chain connects TRBV20-1 to TRBJ2-1; maybe TRBD2 (5 bases). Trimming took 8 bases from V and 0 from J, leaving 11 bases between them. This CDR3 has 13 residues. Per germline, CDR1 DFQATT and CDR2 SNEGSKA (reference sequence). The CDR3 DNA reads as TGCAGTACCTTAGCGTTCTCCTACAATGAGCAGTTCTTC. Its protein product is CSTLAFSYNEQFF.

The chain uses TRBV12-3 or TRBV12-4 and TRBJ2-2, with a weak D call TRBD1 (6 bases). The CDR3 spans 14 residues. Trimming removed 6 bases from V and 6 bases from J, with 14 bases in between. The CDR3 DNA reads TGTGCCAGCAGAATGACAGGTCGGGCCGGGGAGCTGTTTTTT. This translates into CASRMTGRAGELFF.

Ten or more counts support this clonotype. V is TRBV12-3 or TRBV12-4 and J is TRBJ2-1; the D gene is possibly TRBD2 (5 bases). CDR3 size: 14 residues. The V gene lost 6 bases and the J gene lost 7 bases, with 16 bases spanning the gap. CDR3 bases: TGTGCCAGCAGACTTCAGTCGGGGAAAAATGAGCAGTTCTTC. This encodes CASRLQSGKNEQFF.

The rearrangement uses TRBV29-1 and TRBJ2-3; D ambiguous. The germline CDR1 and CDR2 sequences are SQVTM and ANQGSEA. Trimming cost V 7 bases and J 7 bases, with 12 bases left between them. The CDR3 consists of 11 residues. The CDR3 protein is CSGRSQNTQYF. CDR3 sequence (DNA): TGCAGCGGACGATCACAAAATACGCAGTATTTT.

The V and J genes are TRBV11-1 and TRBJ2-1; the D gene is possibly TRBD1 (5 bases). The CDR3 is 18 residues long. Germline V gives CDR1 SGHAT, CDR2 FQDESV (reference sequence). Trimming took off 7 bases at V and 0 bases at J, with 22 bases between the two ends. The DNA for the CDR3 is TGTGCCAGCACCCCGCCTGGACAACTAATCAGCTCCTACAATGAGCAGTTCTTC. Translating it yields CASTPPGQLISSYNEQFF. Combining the CDR3 with reference TRBV11-1 and TRBJ2-1 gives the whole variable domain EAEVAQSPRYKITEKSQAVAFWCDPISGHATLYWYRQILGQGPELLVQFQDESVVDDSQLPKDRFSAERLKGVDSTLKIQPAELGDSAMYLCASTPPGQLISSYNEQFFGPGTRLTVL.

This chain joins TRBV28 and TRBJ1-6; D may be TRBD1 (6 bases). Between the trimmed V and J ends, which lost 5 bases and 10 bases, there was a span of 15 bases. CDR1 is MDHEN, CDR2 SYDVKM, per germline. CDR3 length: 14 amino acids. The DNA for the CDR3 is TGTGCCAGCAGTCCTCGCCTAGGGGGATCACCCCTCCACTTT. Amino acids: CASSPRLGGSPLHF.

The gene calls are TRBV28 and TRBJ1-3; no reliable D call. CDR3 length: 15 residues. V was trimmed by 2 bases and J by 2 bases, leaving 10 bases between them. The germline V gene has CDR1 MDHEN and CDR2 SYDVKM. CDR3 residues: CASSLPGEPGNTIYF. In DNA form, the CDR3 reads TGTGCCAGCAGTTTACCCGGGGAGCCTGGAAACACCATATATTTT.

The genes are TRBV27 and TRBJ1-1; D ambiguous. The CDR3 length is 15 residues. CDR1 and CDR2 from the germline V gene are MNHEY and SMNVEV (reference sequence). V was clipped by 7 bases and J by 0 bases, with 15 bases between them. CDR3 in amino acids: CASKRKSPMNTEAFF. In DNA, the CDR3 is TGTGCCAGCAAGAGGAAAAGTCCGATGAACACTGAAGCTTTCTTT.

V and J are TRBV18 and TRBJ2-3; D gene uncertain. The germline V gene encodes CDR1 KGHSH and CDR2 LQKENI. The CDR3 is 15 amino acids. V gave up 1 base and J gave up 2 bases, with 10 bases separating them. The CDR3: CASSPRMTYTDTQYF. CDR3 DNA sequence: TGTGCCAGCTCACCACGTATGACGTACACAGATACGCAGTATTTT.

This rearrangement joins TRBV7-3 to TRBJ2-3; no clear D. The CDR3 runs to 14 residues. V was trimmed by 2 bases and J by 3 bases, leaving 9 bases between them. Germline V gene sequence: CDR1 SGHTA, CDR2 FQGTGA. The DNA of the CDR3 is TGTGCCAGCAGCTTAGAGGTGACGACAGATACGCAGTATTTT. Amino acids: CASSLEVTTDTQYF.

This clonotype came up many times. This chain links TRBV10-2 with TRBJ2-1, with 9 bases lining up with TRBD2. The V gene end was trimmed by 6 bases and the J gene end by 5 bases; junction bases not matched to a gene: 5. Germline CDR1 and CDR2: WSHSY and SAAADI. This CDR3 is built from 14 residues. DNA of the CDR3: TGCGCCAGCAGCGGGACTAGCCAGGACAATGAGCAGTTCTTC. This encodes CASSGTSQDNEQFF.

This clonotype was counted between two and nine times. The rearrangement joins TRBV4-1 to TRBJ2-7; 9 bases line up with TRBD2. There are 15 residues in the CDR3. Germline loops: CDR1 MGHRA, CDR2 YSYEKL. Trimming took 2 bases from V and 2 from J; bases not matched to a gene: 4. CDR3 region: CASSQWTSAAYEQYF. The CDR3 DNA reads TGCGCCAGCAGCCAATGGACTAGCGCTGCCTACGAGCAGTACTTC.

This clonotype was counted between two and nine times. This chain uses TRBV6-5 with TRBJ1-2, with D unresolved. This CDR3 has 15 amino acids. The germline CDR1 and CDR2 sequences are MNHEY and SVGAGI. V lost 4 bases and J 4 bases, leaving 16 bases between the germline ends. The CDR3 sequence: CASSFSEFWVYGYTF. The DNA of the CDR3 is TGTGCCAGCAGTTTCTCGGAATTTTGGGTCTATGGCTACACCTTC.

The gene calls are TRBV20-1 and TRBJ2-1; 9 bases agree with TRBD2. Trimming removed 2 bases from V and 0 bases from J; junction bases left unmatched: 5. The CDR3 loop spans 16 amino acids. The germline V gene encodes CDR1 DFQATT and CDR2 SNEGSKA (reference sequence). Here the CDR3 DNA reads TGCAGTGCTAGATCCCCTAGCGGGGACTCCTACAATGAGCAGTTCTTC. Protein: CSARSPSGDSYNEQFF.

This clonotype was observed a few times. V gene TRBV11-3 combines with J gene TRBJ2-3, with 14 nucleotides matching TRBD2. In germline, CDR1 is SGHNT, CDR2 YENEEA. There are 16 residues in the CDR3. With 4 bases clipped from V and 4 bases from J, the junction kept 4 bases outside the gene matches. The CDR3 sequence is CASSYRGLAGADTQYF. The CDR3 DNA sequence: TGTGCCAGCAGCTATAGGGGACTAGCGGGAGCAGATACGCAGTATTTT.